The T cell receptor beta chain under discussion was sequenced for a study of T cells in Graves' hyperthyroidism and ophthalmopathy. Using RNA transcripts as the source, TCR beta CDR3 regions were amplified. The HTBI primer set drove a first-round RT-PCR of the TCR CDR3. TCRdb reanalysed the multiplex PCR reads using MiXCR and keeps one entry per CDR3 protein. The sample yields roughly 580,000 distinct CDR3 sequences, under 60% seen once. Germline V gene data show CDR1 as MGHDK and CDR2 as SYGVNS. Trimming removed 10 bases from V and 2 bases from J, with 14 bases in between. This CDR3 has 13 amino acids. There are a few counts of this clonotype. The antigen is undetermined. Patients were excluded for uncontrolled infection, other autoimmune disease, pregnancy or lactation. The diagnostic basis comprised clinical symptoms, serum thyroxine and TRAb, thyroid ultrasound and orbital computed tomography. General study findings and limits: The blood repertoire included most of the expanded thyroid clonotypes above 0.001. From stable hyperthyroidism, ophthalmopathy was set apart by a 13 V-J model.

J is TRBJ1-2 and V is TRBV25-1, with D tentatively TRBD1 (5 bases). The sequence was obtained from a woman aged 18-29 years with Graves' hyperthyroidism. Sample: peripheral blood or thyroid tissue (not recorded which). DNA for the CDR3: TGTGCCACCTCGGGGGGAACCAACTATGGCTACACCTTC. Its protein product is CATSGGTNYGYTF.